This T cell receptor beta chain came from a study of T cells in tuberculosis. The wider study: T cells were selected with CD1B tetramers loaded with glucose monomycolate. A South African cohort included IGRA-negative adolescents, latently infected IGRA-positive adolescents and adults with active tuberculosis. Broader study findings: Smaller distances to GMM-specific TCRs suggested their expansion in active tuberculosis.

Trimming removed 3 bases from V and 6 bases from J, with 12 bases in between. The CDR3 totals 14 residues. Germline assignment: CDR1 SGHVS and CDR2 FQNEAQ. Produced via immunoSEQ multiplex PCR; TCRdb's table is partial and in-frame only. The sample includes tens of thousands of clones, 95% of them seen just once. Notes on this clone: The antigen is not known.

Tuberculin skin test and IGRA determined adolescents' latent tuberculosis status at entry. What was sequenced was PBMCs. The TCR sequence derives from a donor aged 10 to 29 with latent tuberculosis or without tuberculosis infection. The chain recombines TRBV7-8 with TRBJ1-5, with D maybe TRBD1 (5 bases). CDR3 region: CASSLGGGIQPQHF. The CDR3 DNA sequence: TGTGCCAGCAGCTTGGGGGGAGGGATTCAGCCCCAGCATTTT.